This TCR beta chain derives from a study of blood T cell repertoires in COVID-19 (dated by TCRdb to 2018 to 2020). Background on the whole study: The collaborator samples originated in the United States, Italy and Spain and spanned the acute and convalescent phases of COVID-19. The material from the prospective study consisted of cDNA or gDNA derived from T cells, B-cell-depleted T cells, or PBMCs. The dataset comprised deeply sampled blood TCRbeta repertoires from subjects exposed to, actively infected with, or recovered from COVID-19. The repertoires were released in a freely available public database intended as a resource for research on the immune response to SARS-CoV-2. The samples were drawn from two sources: the first 160 participants of the ongoing ImmuneRACE study, and 1,000 to 1,500 subjects contributed by 6 global collaborators. Sample metadata almost always included a de-identified subject ID, COVID-19 status, age in years and sex. Where available, HLA class I and class II types were taken from metadata supplied by the sample provider and were not determined by assay-based typing.

The immunoSEQ Assay, a bias-controlled multiplex PCR, was used to amplify TCRbeta CDR3 regions from genomic DNA. In the source study's methods: Within the assay, amplification of reference gene primers was used to estimate how many nucleated cells each sample contained. To quantify the absolute abundance of each unique TCRbeta CDR3 rearrangement, sequence reads were collapsed and filtered. For each sample, productive Simpson clonality was calculated as the square root of Simpson's diversity index across productive rearrangements. TCRdb stores this immuneACCESS table with in-frame sequences only. Part of the clones is absent; in the studies checked, under half of the shortfall reflects unresolved V genes, and no reason is known for the rest. V and J calls plus clone size are reproduced from that table; the DNA served to infer D and trimming. This sample comprises 280,000 or so clones, 85% to 90% of them detected only once. The top ten constitute roughly 1.6% of the sample.

The paper's findings and limits, for the study overall: The amount of clinical and demographic metadata varied by source and participant and was provided uncurated.

Participants in the prospective study were enrolled through a virtual design, were aged roughly 18 to 90 years, and lived in approximately 24 United States geographic areas. In the prospective study, participants were assigned to cohorts based on the clinical history participants reported in a screening survey and a study questionnaire. In the prospective study, whole blood, serum and a nasopharyngeal or oropharyngeal swab were collected from each participant by mobile phlebotomists. Additional blood draws and questionnaires over an approximately two-month period could optionally be provided by prospective study participants. Prospective study blood samples were shipped either frozen or at room temperature before DNA extraction. The CDR3 goes from the cysteine to the phenylalanine over 19 residues. The entry retains the CDR3 DNA only, 57 bases that are in frame from base 1. Sequences MNHEY (CDR1) and SVGEGT (CDR2) are obtained from the germline V gene. From V the trimming removes 0 bases and from J it removes 3 bases, while the gene matches leave 14 bases of the junction unaccounted for.

This clone was found once. Its antigen has not been determined. No base quality information exists; no much larger clone differs at one position. The sequenced material came from PBMCs or T cells enriched from blood (not recorded which). This sequence was found in a woman in her late teens or twenties with acute COVID-19. Recombination linked TRBV6-2 or TRBV6-3 to TRBJ2-5; 9 of the junction bases match TRBD2. The sequenced DNA: TGTGCCAGCAGTTACTCATTCCCCCGCGATAGCGGGAGTGAAGAGACCCAGTACTTC. This codes for CASSYSFPRDSGSEETQYF.